Presented here are 4 T cell receptor beta chains from one specimen sequenced in a study of blood T cell repertoires in COVID-19. Generated by immunoSEQ multiplex PCR, the TCRdb table keeps only in-frame clones and is missing some. The repertoire holds about 190,000 clones, with about 85% as singletons. The sequencing sample was made of peripheral blood. These TCRs come from a man aged 25-40 years with acute or convalescent COVID-19.

This chain links TRBV7-3 with TRBJ2-5; the match to TRBD1 covers 9 bases. The V segment lost 2 bases and the J segment 5 bases; nucleotides outside the gene matches: 9. This CDR3 spans 16 amino acids. Germline CDR1 reads SGHTA; CDR2 reads FQGTGA. This chain's CDR3 is CASSLRGDRVEETQYF. The CDR3 coding sequence is TGTGCCAGCAGCTTACGTGGGGACAGGGTGGAGGAGACCCAGTACTTC.

This sequence joins TRBV6-5 and TRBJ1-1, with 11 bases identical to TRBD1. Trimming cost V 6 bases and J 7 bases; bases outside gene matches: 7. There are 14 residues in the CDR3. CDR1 is MNHEY, CDR2 SVGAGI, per germline. For the CDR3, the DNA is TGTGCCAGCAGAGTGGACAGGGGGCTTGGTGAAGCTTTCTTT. Its translation: CASRVDRGLGEAFF.

The rearrangement links TRBV30 to TRBJ1-5, with D uncertain. The V gene lost 0 bases and the J gene lost 0 bases, with 6 bases spanning the gap. Germline-derived CDR1 and CDR2 are GTSNPN and SVGIG (reference sequence). This CDR3 contains 14 residues. The CDR3 coding sequence is TGTGCCTGGAGTGTACCCTATAGCAATCAGCCCCAGCATTTT. It codes for CAWSVPYSNQPQHF.

Remarks on this clone: This sample also contains other DNA sequences that code for the same CDR3. This chain links TRBV7-9 with TRBJ2-1; D is perhaps TRBD1 (6 bases). This CDR3 spans 15 amino acids. Trimming stripped 3 bases from V and 4 bases from J, with 13 bases between. Germline CDR1 SEHNR, CDR2 FQNEAQ (reference sequence). The CDR3 loop is CASSFVRGGYNEQFF. In DNA, the CDR3 is TGTGCCAGCAGCTTCGTCCGAGGGGGTTACAATGAGCAGTTCTTC.